Listed below are T cell receptor beta chains from one sample, sequenced in a study of T cell repertoires in cytomegalovirus infection. In TCRdb, the reads were re-called with MiXCR into one record per CDR3 protein. The sample has hundreds of thousands of distinct CDR3 sequences; 20% to 25% are singletons. Sequences were obtained from CD8+ T cells from PBMCs. All receptors come from a human donor in good health (CMV status not recorded). Some clones in this sample may be carry-over from other donors' samples. CDR3s include the opening cysteine and the closing phenylalanine or tryptophan. The D gene is left open where the match is weak. Clone size is not always given. Where it is, it says once, few, many or a class for expanded clones.

d_gene: -
abundance: -
v_gene: TRBV4-1
len: 15
j_gene: TRBJ1-6
CDR3nt: TGCGCCAGCAGCCGACTCGGGACTGTTGATTTTCCCCTCCACTTT
CDR3aa: CASSRLGTVDFPLHF

d_gene: TRBD2
abundance: few
v_gene: TRBV7-9
len: 14
j_gene: TRBJ2-5
CDR3nt: TGTGCCAACGGCCCGGGGGGGGGCCAAGAGACCCAGTACTTC
CDR3aa: CANGPGGGQETQYF

d_gene: -
abundance: -
v_gene: TRBV14
len: 14
j_gene: TRBJ2-3
CDR3nt: TGTGCCAGCAGCCACCTTGACAGGCCGGATACGCAGTATTTT
CDR3aa: CASSHLDRPDTQYF

d_gene: -
abundance: -
v_gene: TRBV7-6
len: 14
j_gene: TRBJ1-1
CDR3nt: TGTGTCAGCAGCACCGACACCCTGGTCACTGAAGCTTTCTTT
CDR3aa: CVSSTDTLVTEAFF

d_gene: -
abundance: few
v_gene: TRBV15
len: 15
j_gene: TRBJ2-2
CDR3nt: TGTGCCACCAGCGACGGGGAGGGGGCCGTCGGGGAGCTGTTTTTT
CDR3aa: CATSDGEGAVGELFF

d_gene: -
abundance: -
v_gene: TRBV7-6
len: 15
j_gene: TRBJ1-1
CDR3nt: TGTGCCAGCAGCTTAAATTCGATAATGAACACTGAAGCTTTCTTT
CDR3aa: CASSLNSIMNTEAFF

d_gene: TRBD2
abundance: -
v_gene: TRBV7-9
len: 15
j_gene: TRBJ2-1
CDR3nt: TGTGCCAGCAGCTTGAAGCGGGGGGGCTTGAATGAGCAGTTCTTC
CDR3aa: CASSLKRGGLNEQFF

d_gene: TRBD1
abundance: -
v_gene: TRBV29-1
len: 13
j_gene: TRBJ2-5
CDR3nt: TGCAGCGTTGAACTCGACAGGGGAAAGACCCAGTACTTC
CDR3aa: CSVELDRGKTQYF

d_gene: TRBD2
abundance: -
v_gene: TRBV7-9
len: 16
j_gene: TRBJ2-1
CDR3nt: TGTGCCAGCAGCCCGCTGGGGGGGGGGGACGTTGGGGAGCAGTTCTTC
CDR3aa: CASSPLGGGDVGEQFF

d_gene: -
abundance: many
v_gene: TRBV7-2
len: 15
j_gene: TRBJ1-1
CDR3nt: TGTGCCAGCGGCATTTACAACGGCATGAACACTGAAGCTTTCTTT
CDR3aa: CASGIYNGMNTEAFF

d_gene: -
abundance: many
v_gene: TRBV27
len: 14
j_gene: TRBJ2-2
CDR3nt: TGTGCCAGCAGTTTAAGTGGGAGCACCGGGGAGCTGTTTTTT
CDR3aa: CASSLSGSTGELFF

d_gene: -
abundance: many
v_gene: TRBV4-3
len: 13
j_gene: TRBJ1-6
CDR3nt: TGCGCCAGCAGCCAAGATAAGAGGGGGGGGCTGATTTTT
CDR3aa: CASSQDKRGGLIF

d_gene: -
abundance: few
v_gene: TRBV12-3/TRBV12-4
len: 17
j_gene: TRBJ2-6
CDR3nt: TGTGCCAGCAGCGAAGCGGCCTCCTACTCTGGGGCCAACGTCCTGACTTTC
CDR3aa: CASSEAASYSGANVLTF

d_gene: -
abundance: few
v_gene: TRBV28
len: 17
j_gene: TRBJ2-1
CDR3nt: TGTGCCAGCAGTGAGCAAGATCTTCTCCTACCTTACAATGAGCAGTTCTTC
CDR3aa: CASSEQDLLLPYNEQFF

d_gene: -
abundance: many
v_gene: TRBV7-8
len: 15
j_gene: TRBJ2-1
CDR3nt: TGTGCCAGCAGCTTTATGCTAACCTCCTACAATGAGCAGTTCTTC
CDR3aa: CASSFMLTSYNEQFF

d_gene: TRBD2
abundance: many
v_gene: TRBV7-9
len: 14
j_gene: TRBJ2-1
CDR3nt: TGTGCCAGCAGCTTAGAGCGGGGGGGCGGTGAGCAGTTCTTC
CDR3aa: CASSLERGGGEQFF

d_gene: -
abundance: few
v_gene: TRBV27
len: 15
j_gene: TRBJ2-7
CDR3nt: TGTGCCAGCAGTAGGGAGGCGGGGACGAGGTACGAGCAGTACTTC
CDR3aa: CASSREAGTRYEQYF

d_gene: TRBD1
abundance: few
v_gene: TRBV6-6
len: 14
j_gene: TRBJ2-1
CDR3nt: TGTGCCAGCTCGGACAGGGTCTCCTACAATGAGCAGTTCTTC
CDR3aa: CASSDRVSYNEQFF

d_gene: TRBD1
abundance: few
v_gene: TRBV7-9
len: 15
j_gene: TRBJ1-4
CDR3nt: TGTGCCAGCAGCGCCGGGACAGGGCATAATGAAAAACTGTTTTTT
CDR3aa: CASSAGTGHNEKLFF

d_gene: -
abundance: few
v_gene: TRBV12-3/TRBV12-4
len: 14
j_gene: TRBJ2-7
CDR3nt: TGTGCCAGCAGTTTAAGTGGGGGGGCCGACGAGCAGTACTTC
CDR3aa: CASSLSGGADEQYF

d_gene: TRBD1
abundance: few
v_gene: TRBV27
len: 15
j_gene: TRBJ1-4
CDR3nt: TGTGCCAGCATGACGAGGGACAGGACGGATGAAAAACTGTTTTTT
CDR3aa: CASMTRDRTDEKLFF

d_gene: -
abundance: few
v_gene: TRBV15
len: 15
j_gene: TRBJ1-4
CDR3nt: TGTGCCACCAGCAGACTCATTGCAACTAATGAAAAACTGTTTTTT
CDR3aa: CATSRLIATNEKLFF

d_gene: -
abundance: few
v_gene: TRBV4-2
len: 12
j_gene: TRBJ1-1
CDR3nt: TGTGCCAGCAGCCAACCAGACGGTGAAGCTTTCTTT
CDR3aa: CASSQPDGEAFF

d_gene: TRBD2
abundance: many
v_gene: TRBV7-2
len: 19
j_gene: TRBJ2-7
CDR3nt: TGTGCCAGCAGCCTGCATGCTAGCGGGGCTAAAAAAGATACCTACGAGCAGTACTTC
CDR3aa: CASSLHASGAKKDTYEQYF

d_gene: -
abundance: few
v_gene: TRBV27
len: 14
j_gene: TRBJ2-2
CDR3nt: TGTGCCAGCAGTTACCAGACAGTAACCGGGGAGCTGTTTTTT
CDR3aa: CASSYQTVTGELFF

d_gene: -
abundance: many
v_gene: TRBV7-9
len: 14
j_gene: TRBJ1-4
CDR3nt: TGTGCCAGCAGCGGATGGGATATAAATGAAAAACTGTTTTTT
CDR3aa: CASSGWDINEKLFF